This TCR beta chain appears in the sequencing data of a study of shared clonotypes between healthy human individuals. The study's findings and limits: The donor pool, a small one, limited the genetic and exposure-history diversity represented. The naive CD4 repertoires of several donors were compared, and around 4.9% of clonotypes were shared.

The CDR3 spans 14 residues. Germline V gives CDR1 SGHDT, CDR2 YYEEEE. V was cut by 4 bases and J by 4 bases, with 15 bases left in between. The authors' processing: ImmunoSEQ output lacked quality scores and full-length reads, limiting matched filtering. Sequenced by immunoSEQ multiplex PCR; TCRdb stores in-frame clones only, minus some. V, J and clone size were drawn from that table, and D and trimming were deduced from the DNA. There are around 350,000 clones in the sample; around 70% occur only once, and about 10% lies in the top ten. The investigators split CD4+ cells into a CD45RA+ naive subset and a CD45RA-negative memory subset. Comment on this clone: Its target is not known.

The TCR comes from a man in his thirties or forties in good health. This sequence joins TRBV5-6 and TRBJ2-7; D is unclear. The material sequenced was memory CD4+ T cells sorted from blood. The subset here: CD45RA-negative fraction. The CDR3 here is CASSPTVPSYEQYF. DNA of the CDR3: TGTGCCAGCAGCCCCACAGTTCCGTCGTACGAGCAGTACTTC.